This T cell receptor (beta chain) was recorded in a study of glioma-infiltrating T cells. About the study: Some 1 million peripheral T cells were targeted at about 4- to 11-fold coverage.

Study-wide points: Patients with low tissue-blood divergence carried a signature set of shared blood CDR3 motifs.

In its sample, this clonotype was seen a few times. Its cognate antigen is unknown. TCR alpha and beta CDR3 regions were amplified from RNA using iRepertoire nested multiplex PCR. Via MiXCR, TCRdb re-called the multiplex PCR reads, giving one row per CDR3 protein. The sample consists of about 380,000 distinct CDR3 sequences, roughly two fifths of them appearing once. Trimming removed 3 bases from V and 8 bases from J, with 10 bases in between. CDR3 length equals 12 residues. Input material: glioma tissue, nonneoplastic brain tissue, or PBMCs (not recorded which). This TCR derives from a human donor with low-grade glioma or glioblastoma, undergoing nonglioma brain surgery, or in good health (not recorded which). The chain is built from TRBV12-3 or TRBV12-4 and TRBJ1-2, with D perhaps TRBD1 (5 bases). This chain's CDR3 is CASSFWGSGYTF. The DNA of the CDR3 is TGTGCCAGCAGTTTTTGGGGCAGCGGCTACACCTTC.